This TCR beta chain was captured by sequencing in a study of read filtering for tumor transcriptome and immune sequencing. Whole-study findings and limits: Even smaller IR-seq throughput identified most shared clonotypes. Sorted CD138-negative bone marrow cells were not purified T cells.

Germline V gene data show CDR1 as SGHTA and CDR2 as FQGTGA. The CDR3 length is 15 residues. V was pared by 1 base and J by 5 bases, with 11 bases between. This clonotype occurred many times. Its cognate antigen is unknown. This library used roughly 400 ng RNA and molecular barcoded adaptors spanning alpha/delta and beta/gamma chains. TCRdb reprocessed the reads via MiXCR and lists one record per CDR3 protein. The sample has over 90,000 distinct CDR3 sequences, roughly 21% seen once. Bone marrow was sampled from every patient at the time of active disease. The specimen was a population of CD138-negative cells sorted from bone marrow. The V call is TRBV7-3, the J call TRBJ2-2; tentative D call: TRBD2 (6 bases). This clonotype was obtained from a donor aged 40 or over with multiple myeloma. CDR3 DNA: TGTGCCAGCAGCTTAAAGGGCGGGGCTACCGGGGAGCTGTTTTTT. It yields the protein CASSLKGGATGELFF.